The 12 T cell receptor beta chains given below trace back to one sample, sequenced in a study of cytomegalovirus exposure and HLA in healthy donors. TCRdb's table, derived via immunoSEQ multiplex PCR, lists solely in-frame clones and lacks some. The profile shows approximately 270,000 clones, roughly 90% of them singletons. Source material: PBMCs. Receptor source: a woman younger than 30 in good health and CMV-seronegative.

The CDR3 spells CAIGDRGDTEAFF. The DNA of the CDR3 is TGTGCCATCGGGGACAGGGGGGACACTGAAGCTTTCTTT. The chain couples TRBV10-3 to TRBJ1-1; 11 bases are a match to TRBD1. V was clipped by 8 bases and J by 3 bases; unmatched bases: 2. The CDR3 contains 13 residues. Looked up from germline, CDR1 is ENHRY and CDR2 is SYGVKD.

V and J are TRBV28 and TRBJ2-7; 8 positions agree with TRBD1. Germline assignment: CDR1 MDHEN and CDR2 SYDVKM. After removal of 7 bases from V and 3 bases from J, the junction contained 11 bases not matched to a gene. This CDR3 is built from 15 residues. The chain's CDR3 is CASISGQGTSYEQYF. DNA of the CDR3: TGTGCCAGCATCTCTGGACAGGGAACTAGCTACGAGCAGTACTTC.

The rearrangement links TRBV29-1 to TRBJ1-3; possibly TRBD1 for D (6 bases). Germline V lookup: CDR1 SQVTM, CDR2 ANQGSEA. V was cut by 0 bases and J by 2 bases, with 17 bases left in between. CDR3 length: 17 residues. CDR3 sequence reads: CSVEDRAGDSPGNTIYF. The CDR3 bases are TGCAGCGTTGAAGATCGGGCAGGGGATTCTCCTGGAAACACCATATATTTT.

The CDR3 DNA reads as TGCGCCAGCAGTCCCGACAGGGCTCTCACCGGGGAGCTGTTTTTT. As protein: CASSPDRALTGELFF. V usage is TRBV5-1 and J usage is TRBJ2-2; 7 bases agree with TRBD1. Trimming removed 5 bases from V and 4 bases from J; junction bases left unmatched: 8. From germline, CDR1 is SGHRS and CDR2 YFSETQ. The CDR3 spans 15 residues.

This chain connects TRBV4-2 to TRBJ2-3; D gene ambiguous. CDR3 length: 17 residues. Germline CDR1 is LGHNA and CDR2 is YNFKEQ. V was clipped by 0 bases and J by 5 bases, with 18 bases between them. The CDR3 sequence: CASSQDVGDPRGDTQYF. The CDR3 DNA reads as TGTGCCAGCAGCCAAGATGTAGGAGATCCAAGAGGAGATACGCAGTATTTT.

The gene calls are TRBV18 and TRBJ1-2; no firm D call. V was clipped by 3 bases and J by 6 bases, with 17 bases between them. In germline, CDR1 is KGHSH, CDR2 LQKENI. The CDR3 runs 15 residues. CDR3 sequence (DNA): TGTGCCAGCTCACCGTACCTCGAGGGCCGGGATGGCTACACCTTC. It yields the protein CASSPYLEGRDGYTF. The full variable domain, completed using reference TRBV18 and TRBJ1-2, is NAGVMQNPRHLVRRRGQEARLRCSPMKGHSHVYWYRQLPEEGLKFMVYLQKENIIDESGMPKERFSAEFPKEGPSILRIQQVVRGDSAAYFCASSPYLEGRDGYTFGSGTRLTVV.

This clone was counted a few times. This chain connects TRBV10-2 to TRBJ1-2; TRBD1 matches at 8 bases. Looked up from germline, CDR1 is WSHSY and CDR2 is SAAADI. The CDR3 runs to 15 residues. V gave up 4 bases and J gave up 0 bases; unmatched junction bases: 4. The CDR3 loop reads CASSGDRRTNYGYTF. The CDR3 nucleotides are TGCGCCAGCAGTGGGGACAGGCGAACTAACTATGGCTACACCTTC.

The rearrangement uses TRBV7-2 and TRBJ2-3; D remains ambiguous. Germline V gene lookup returns CDR1 SGHTA and CDR2 FQGNSA. V was pared by 0 bases and J by 3 bases, with 7 bases between. The CDR3 sequence is 14 residues long. CDR3 sequence reads: CASSLAPGTDTQYF. Here the CDR3 DNA reads TGTGCCAGCAGCTTAGCCCCGGGTACAGATACGCAGTATTTT.

V is TRBV4-1 and J is TRBJ2-3; TRBD2 is a possible D gene (6 bases). V gave up 7 bases and J gave up 1 base, with 15 bases separating them. CDR1 and CDR2 from the germline V gene are MGHRA and YSYEKL. This CDR3 is 15 amino acids long. The CDR3 is CASTRDSRRTDTQYF. As DNA, the CDR3 is TGCGCCAGCACCCGGGACTCCCGGCGCACAGATACGCAGTATTTT.

The chain combines TRBV27 with TRBJ1-2, with 9 positions matching TRBD1. The germline V gene encodes CDR1 MNHEY and CDR2 SMNVEV (reference sequence). The CDR3 covers 17 residues. Losses at the gene ends were 0 bases for V and 7 bases for J; bases not matched to a gene: 12. DNA for the CDR3: TGTGCCAGCAGTTTATCGGGAGGACAGGGGAACGTGGGTGGCTACACCTTC. Encoded protein: CASSLSGGQGNVGGYTF.

V gene TRBV18 combines with J gene TRBJ2-1; TRBD1 matches at 7 bases. The J segment lost 1 base and the V segment lost 3 bases, leaving 6 bases of the junction unmatched. Germline V gene sequence: CDR1 KGHSH, CDR2 LQKENI. The CDR3 is 16 residues long. The CDR3 here is CASSPQDRVSYNEQFF. CDR3 bases: TGTGCCAGCTCACCCCAAGACAGGGTATCCTACAATGAGCAGTTCTTC.

V and J are TRBV27 and TRBJ2-1; D unresolved. Germline V gene data show CDR1 as MNHEY and CDR2 as SMNVEV (reference sequence). The V end lost 1 base, the J end lost 8 bases, and 9 bases lay between the germline ends. CDR3 size: 13 residues. This CDR3 is CASSLWVRDEQFF. The CDR3 bases are TGTGCCAGCAGTTTATGGGTACGGGATGAGCAGTTCTTC.